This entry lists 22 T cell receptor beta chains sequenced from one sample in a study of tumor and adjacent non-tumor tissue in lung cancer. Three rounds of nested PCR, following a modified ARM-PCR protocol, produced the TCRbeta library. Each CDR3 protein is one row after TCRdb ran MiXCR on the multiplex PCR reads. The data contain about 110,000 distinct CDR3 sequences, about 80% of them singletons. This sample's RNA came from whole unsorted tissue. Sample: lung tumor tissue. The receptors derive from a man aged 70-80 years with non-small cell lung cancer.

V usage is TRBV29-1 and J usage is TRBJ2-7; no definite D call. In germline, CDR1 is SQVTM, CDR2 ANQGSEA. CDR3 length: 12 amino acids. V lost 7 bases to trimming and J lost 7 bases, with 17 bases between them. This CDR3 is CSAWAMNPEQYF. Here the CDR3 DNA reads TGCAGCGCCTGGGCGATGAACCCAGAGCAGTACTTC.

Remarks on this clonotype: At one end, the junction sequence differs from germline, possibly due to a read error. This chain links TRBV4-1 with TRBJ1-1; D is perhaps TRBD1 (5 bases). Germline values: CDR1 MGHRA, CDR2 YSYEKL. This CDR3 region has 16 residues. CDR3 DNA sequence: TGCGCCGGCAGCCCGGGATTCGGACGGACAAACACTGAAGCTTTCTTT. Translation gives CAGSPGFGRTNTEAFF.

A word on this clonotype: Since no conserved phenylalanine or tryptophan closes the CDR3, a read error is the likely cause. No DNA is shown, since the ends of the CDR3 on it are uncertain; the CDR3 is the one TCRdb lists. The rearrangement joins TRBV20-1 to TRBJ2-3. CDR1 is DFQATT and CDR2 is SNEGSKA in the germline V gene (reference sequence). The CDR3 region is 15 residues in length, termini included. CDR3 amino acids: CSARDLERGTDTQYC.

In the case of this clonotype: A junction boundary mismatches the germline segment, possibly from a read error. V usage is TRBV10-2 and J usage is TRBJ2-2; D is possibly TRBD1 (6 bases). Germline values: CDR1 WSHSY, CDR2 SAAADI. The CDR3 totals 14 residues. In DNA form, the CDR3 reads TGCGCCAACAGTAATCTGGGGGCTACCGGGGAGATGTTTTTT. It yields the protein CANSNLGATGEMFF.

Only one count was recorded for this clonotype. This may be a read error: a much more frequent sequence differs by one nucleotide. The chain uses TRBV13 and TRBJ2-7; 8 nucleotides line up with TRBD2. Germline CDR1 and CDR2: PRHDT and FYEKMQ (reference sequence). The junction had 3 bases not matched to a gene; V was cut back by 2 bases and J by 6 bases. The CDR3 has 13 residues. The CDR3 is CASSLTAGGEQYF. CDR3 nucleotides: TGTGCCAGCAGCTTAACCGCGGGGGGCGAGCAGTACTTC.

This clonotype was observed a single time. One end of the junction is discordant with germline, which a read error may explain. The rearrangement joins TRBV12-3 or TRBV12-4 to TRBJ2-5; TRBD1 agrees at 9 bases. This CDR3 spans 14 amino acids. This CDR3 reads CASSLDRGKETQYF. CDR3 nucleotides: TGTGCCAGCAGTTTGGACAGGGGCAAAGAGACTCAGTACTTC.

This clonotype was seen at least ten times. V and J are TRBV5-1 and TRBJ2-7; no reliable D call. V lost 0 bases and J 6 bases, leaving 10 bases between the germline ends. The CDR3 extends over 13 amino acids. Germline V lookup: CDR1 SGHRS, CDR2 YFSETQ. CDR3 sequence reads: CASSLVGLREQYF. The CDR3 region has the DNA TGCGCCAGCAGCTTGGTAGGGTTACGCGAGCAGTACTTC.

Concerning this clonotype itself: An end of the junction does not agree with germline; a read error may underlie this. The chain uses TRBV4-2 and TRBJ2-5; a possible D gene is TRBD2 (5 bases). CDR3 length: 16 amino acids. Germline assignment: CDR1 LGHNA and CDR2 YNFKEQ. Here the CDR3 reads CSSCQGAETYAETQYF. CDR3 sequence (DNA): TGTTCCAGCTGCCAAGGAGCGGAGACCTATGCGGAGACCCAGTACTTC.

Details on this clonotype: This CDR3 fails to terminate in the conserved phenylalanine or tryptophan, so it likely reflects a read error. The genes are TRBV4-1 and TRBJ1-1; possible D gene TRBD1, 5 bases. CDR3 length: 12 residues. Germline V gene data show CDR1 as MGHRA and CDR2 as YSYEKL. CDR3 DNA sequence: TGCGCCAGCAACCAAGATTGGGGACTGGCTTTCTCT. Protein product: CASNQDWGLAFS.

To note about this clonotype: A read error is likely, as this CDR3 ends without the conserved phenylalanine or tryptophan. The chain's CDR3 is CASSFSFGYSTETQYL. The DNA of the CDR3 is TGTGCCAGCAGTTTCTCGTTCGGGTATAGCACAGAAACGCAGTATCTT. V is TRBV11-2 and J is TRBJ2-3; unclear D gene. CDR1 and CDR2 (germline): SGHAT, FQNNGV. The CDR3 length is 16 residues.

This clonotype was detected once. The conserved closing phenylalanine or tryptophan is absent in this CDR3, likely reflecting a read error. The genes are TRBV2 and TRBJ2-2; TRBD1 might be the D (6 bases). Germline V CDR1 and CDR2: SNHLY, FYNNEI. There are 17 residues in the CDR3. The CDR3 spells CASTKDRSSANTGELFI. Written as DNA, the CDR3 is TGTGCCAGCACCAAGGACAGAAGTTCGGCGAACACTGGGGAGCTGTTTATT.

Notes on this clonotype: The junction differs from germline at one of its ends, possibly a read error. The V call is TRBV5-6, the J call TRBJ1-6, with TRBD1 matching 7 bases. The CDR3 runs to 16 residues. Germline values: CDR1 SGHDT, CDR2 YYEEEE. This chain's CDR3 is CASNSVGGSDNLPLHF. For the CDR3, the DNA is TGTGCCAGCAACAGCGTAGGGGGCTCGGATAATTTACCCCTCCACTTT.

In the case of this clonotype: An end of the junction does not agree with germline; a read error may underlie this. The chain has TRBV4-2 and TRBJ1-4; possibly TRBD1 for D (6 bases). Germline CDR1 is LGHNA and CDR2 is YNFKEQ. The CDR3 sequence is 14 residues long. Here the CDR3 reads CASSPTGTNEKLFF. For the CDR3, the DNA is TGTGCTAGCAGCCCCACAGGGACTAATGAAAAACTGTTTTTT.

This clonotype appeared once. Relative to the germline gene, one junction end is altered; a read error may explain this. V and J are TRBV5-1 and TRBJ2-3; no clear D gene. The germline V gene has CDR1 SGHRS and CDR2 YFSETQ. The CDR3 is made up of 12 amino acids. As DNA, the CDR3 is TGCACCAGCAGCTTGATAACATATACGCAGTATTTT. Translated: CTSSLITYTQYF.

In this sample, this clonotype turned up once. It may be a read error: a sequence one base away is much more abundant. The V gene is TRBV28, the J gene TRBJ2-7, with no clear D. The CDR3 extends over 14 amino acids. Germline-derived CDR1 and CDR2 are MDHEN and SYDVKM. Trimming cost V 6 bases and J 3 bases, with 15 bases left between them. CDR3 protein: CASRVADGFYEQYF. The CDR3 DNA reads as TGTGCCAGCAGAGTGGCGGACGGGTTCTACGAGCAGTACTTC.

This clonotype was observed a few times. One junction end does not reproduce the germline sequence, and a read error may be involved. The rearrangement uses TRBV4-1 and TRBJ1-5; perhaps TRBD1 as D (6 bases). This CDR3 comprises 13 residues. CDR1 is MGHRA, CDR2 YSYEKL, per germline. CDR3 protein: CASSQADRWPQHF. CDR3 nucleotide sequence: TGCGCCAGTAGCCAAGCGGACAGATGGCCCCAGCATTTT.

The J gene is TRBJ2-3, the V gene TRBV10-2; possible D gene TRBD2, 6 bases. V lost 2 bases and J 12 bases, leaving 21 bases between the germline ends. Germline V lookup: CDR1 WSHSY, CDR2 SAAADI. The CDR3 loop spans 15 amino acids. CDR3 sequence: CASSESGGNTDIQYF. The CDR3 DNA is TGCGCCAGCAGTGAGAGCGGCGGGAACACAGATATACAGTATTTT.

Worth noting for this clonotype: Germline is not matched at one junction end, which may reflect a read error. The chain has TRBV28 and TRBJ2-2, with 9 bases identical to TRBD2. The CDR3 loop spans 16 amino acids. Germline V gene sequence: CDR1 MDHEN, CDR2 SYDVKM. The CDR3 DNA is TGTGCTAACAGGCAAGAGCGGGAGGCGAACACCGGGGAGCCGTTTTTT. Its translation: CANRQEREANTGEPFF.

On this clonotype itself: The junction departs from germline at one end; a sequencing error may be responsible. The CDR3 DNA reads TGCAGTGCAGCATTTGAACAGGTTAATTCACTCCTCCACTTT. It codes for CSAAFEQVNSLLHF. The chain employs TRBV20-1 and TRBJ1-6; TRBD1 might be the D (5 bases). Germline CDR1 DFQATT, CDR2 SNEGSKA (reference sequence). The CDR3 loop spans 14 amino acids.

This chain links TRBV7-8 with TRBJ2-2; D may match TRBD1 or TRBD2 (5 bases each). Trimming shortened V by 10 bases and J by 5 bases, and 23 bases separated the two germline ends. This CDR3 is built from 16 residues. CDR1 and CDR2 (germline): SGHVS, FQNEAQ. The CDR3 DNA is TGTGCCATCAGAAATACGGGGAAGGGGTGGACCGGGGAGCTGTTTTTT. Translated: CAIRNTGKGWTGELFF.

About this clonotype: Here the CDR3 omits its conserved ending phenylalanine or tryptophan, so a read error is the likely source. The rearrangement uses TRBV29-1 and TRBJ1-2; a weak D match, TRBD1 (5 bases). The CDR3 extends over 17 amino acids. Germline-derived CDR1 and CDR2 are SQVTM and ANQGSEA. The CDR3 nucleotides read TGCGGCGTTGAAGAGTACCTTCAGGGCCATACTAACTATGGCTACACCTTA. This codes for CGVEEYLQGHTNYGYTL.

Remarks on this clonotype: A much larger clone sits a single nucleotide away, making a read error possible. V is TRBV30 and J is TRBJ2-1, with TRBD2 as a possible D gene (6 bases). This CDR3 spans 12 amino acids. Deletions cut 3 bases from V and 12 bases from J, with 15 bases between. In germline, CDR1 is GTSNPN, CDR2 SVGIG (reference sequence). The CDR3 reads CAWSPGRPGQFF. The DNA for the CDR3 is TGTGCCTGGAGCCCAGGGAGGCCGGGGCAGTTCTTC.